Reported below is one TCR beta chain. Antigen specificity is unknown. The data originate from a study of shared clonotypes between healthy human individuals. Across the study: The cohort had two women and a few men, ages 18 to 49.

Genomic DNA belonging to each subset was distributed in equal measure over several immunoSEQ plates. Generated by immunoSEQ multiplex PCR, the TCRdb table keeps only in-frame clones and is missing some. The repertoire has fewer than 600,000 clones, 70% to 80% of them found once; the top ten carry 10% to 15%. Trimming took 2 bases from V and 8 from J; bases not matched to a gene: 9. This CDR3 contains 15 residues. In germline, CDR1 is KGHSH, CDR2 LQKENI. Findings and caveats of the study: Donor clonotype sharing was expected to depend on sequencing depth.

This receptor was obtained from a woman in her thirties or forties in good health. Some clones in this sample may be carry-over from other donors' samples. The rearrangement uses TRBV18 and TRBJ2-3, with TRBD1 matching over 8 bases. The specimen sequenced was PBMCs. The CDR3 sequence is CASSPWSGGFPTQYF. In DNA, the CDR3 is TGTGCCAGCTCACCATGGTCAGGGGGCTTCCCTACGCAGTATTTT.